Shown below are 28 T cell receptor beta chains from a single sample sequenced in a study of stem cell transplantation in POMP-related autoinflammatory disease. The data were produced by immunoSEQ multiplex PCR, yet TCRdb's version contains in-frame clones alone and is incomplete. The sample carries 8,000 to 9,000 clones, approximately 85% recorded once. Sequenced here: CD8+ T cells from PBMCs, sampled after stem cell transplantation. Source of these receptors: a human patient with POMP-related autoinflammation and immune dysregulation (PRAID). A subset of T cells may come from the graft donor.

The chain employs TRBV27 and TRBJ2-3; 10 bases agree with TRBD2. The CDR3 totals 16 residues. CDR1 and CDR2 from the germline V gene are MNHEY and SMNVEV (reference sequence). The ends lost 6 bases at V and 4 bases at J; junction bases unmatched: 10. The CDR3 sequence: CASRGASGSIADTQYF. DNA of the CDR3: TGTGCCAGCAGGGGGGCTAGCGGGAGTATCGCAGATACGCAGTATTTT.

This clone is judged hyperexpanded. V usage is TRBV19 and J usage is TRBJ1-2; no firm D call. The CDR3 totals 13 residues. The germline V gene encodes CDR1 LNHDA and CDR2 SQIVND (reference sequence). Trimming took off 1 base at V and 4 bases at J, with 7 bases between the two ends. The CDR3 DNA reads TGTGCCAGTAGTATAGGAACGGGCTATGGCTACACCTTC. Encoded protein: CASSIGTGYGYTF.

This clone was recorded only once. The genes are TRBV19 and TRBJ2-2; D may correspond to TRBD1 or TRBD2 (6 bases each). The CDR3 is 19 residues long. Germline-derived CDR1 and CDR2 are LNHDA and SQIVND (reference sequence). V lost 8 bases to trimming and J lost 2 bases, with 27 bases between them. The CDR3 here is CASRPPSQVGGTNTGELFF. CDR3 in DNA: TGTGCCAGTCGTCCCCCGTCGCAGGTAGGCGGGACAAACACCGGGGAGCTGTTTTTT.

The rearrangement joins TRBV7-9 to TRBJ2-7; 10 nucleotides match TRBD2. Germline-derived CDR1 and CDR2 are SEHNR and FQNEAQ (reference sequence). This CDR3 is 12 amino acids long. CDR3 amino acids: CGSSGGTYEQYF. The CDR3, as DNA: TGTGGTTCTAGCGGGGGCACCTACGAGCAGTACTTC.

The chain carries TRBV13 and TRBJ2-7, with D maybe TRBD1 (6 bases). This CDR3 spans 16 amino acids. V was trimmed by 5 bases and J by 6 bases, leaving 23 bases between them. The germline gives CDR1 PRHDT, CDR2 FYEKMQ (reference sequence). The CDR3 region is CASSPPSGVRRTEQYF. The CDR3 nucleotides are TGTGCCAGCAGCCCCCCCTCAGGGGTTCGGAGGACCGAGCAGTACTTC.

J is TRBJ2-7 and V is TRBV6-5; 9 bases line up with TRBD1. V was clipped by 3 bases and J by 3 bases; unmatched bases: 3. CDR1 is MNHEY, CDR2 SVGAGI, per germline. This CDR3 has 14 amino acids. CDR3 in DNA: TGTGCCAGCAGTTATGGGACAGGGATCTACGAGCAGTACTTC. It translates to CASSYGTGIYEQYF.

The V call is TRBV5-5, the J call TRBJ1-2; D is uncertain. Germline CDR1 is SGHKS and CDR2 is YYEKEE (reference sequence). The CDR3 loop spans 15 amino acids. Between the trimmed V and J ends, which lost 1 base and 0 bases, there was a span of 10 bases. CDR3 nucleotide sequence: TGTGCCAGCAGCTTGATACAGACATCTAACTATGGCTACACCTTC. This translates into CASSLIQTSNYGYTF. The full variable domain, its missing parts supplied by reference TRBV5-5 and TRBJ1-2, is DAGVTQSPTHLIKTRGQQVTLRCSPISGHKSVSWYQQVLGQGPQFIFQYYEKEERGRGNFPDRFSARQFPNYSSELNVNALLLGDSALYLCASSLIQTSNYGYTFGSGTRLTVV.

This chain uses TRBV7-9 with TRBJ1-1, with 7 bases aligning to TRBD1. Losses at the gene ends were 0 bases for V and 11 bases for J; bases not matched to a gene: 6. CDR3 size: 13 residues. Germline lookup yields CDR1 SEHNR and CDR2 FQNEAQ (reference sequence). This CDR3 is CASSLARQGEAFF. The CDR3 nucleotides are TGTGCCAGCAGCTTAGCGCGACAGGGAGAGGCTTTCTTT.

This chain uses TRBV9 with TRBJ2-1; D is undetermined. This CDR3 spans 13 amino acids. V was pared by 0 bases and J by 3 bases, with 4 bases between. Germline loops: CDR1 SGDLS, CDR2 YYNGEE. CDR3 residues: CASSVGDYNEQFF. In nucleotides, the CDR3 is TGTGCCAGCAGCGTAGGGGACTACAATGAGCAGTTCTTC.

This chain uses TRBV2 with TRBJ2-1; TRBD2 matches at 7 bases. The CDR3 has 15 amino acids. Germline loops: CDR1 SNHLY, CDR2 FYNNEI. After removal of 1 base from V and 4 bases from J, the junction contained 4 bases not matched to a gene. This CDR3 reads CASSEGLAQYNEQFF. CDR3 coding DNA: TGTGCCAGCAGTGAAGGACTAGCCCAATACAATGAGCAGTTCTTC.

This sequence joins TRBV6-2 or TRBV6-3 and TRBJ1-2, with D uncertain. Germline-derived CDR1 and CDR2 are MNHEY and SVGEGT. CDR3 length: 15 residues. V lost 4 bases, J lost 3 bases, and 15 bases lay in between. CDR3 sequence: CASSSHLSLDYGYTF. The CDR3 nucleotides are TGTGCCAGCAGTTCCCACCTTAGTTTGGACTATGGCTACACCTTC.

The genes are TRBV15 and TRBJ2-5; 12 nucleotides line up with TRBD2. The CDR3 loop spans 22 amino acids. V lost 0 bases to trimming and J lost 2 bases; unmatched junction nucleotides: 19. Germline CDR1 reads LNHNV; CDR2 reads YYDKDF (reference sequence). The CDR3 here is CATSRDSGGAPLAGGEQETQYF. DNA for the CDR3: TGTGCCACCAGCAGAGATTCGGGCGGAGCCCCGCTAGCGGGAGGGGAGCAAGAGACCCAGTACTTC.

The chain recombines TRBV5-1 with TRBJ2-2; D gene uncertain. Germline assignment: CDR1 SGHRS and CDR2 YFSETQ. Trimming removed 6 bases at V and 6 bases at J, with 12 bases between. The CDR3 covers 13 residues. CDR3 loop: CASMERHSGELFF. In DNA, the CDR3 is TGCGCCAGCATGGAGAGACACTCCGGGGAGCTGTTTTTT.

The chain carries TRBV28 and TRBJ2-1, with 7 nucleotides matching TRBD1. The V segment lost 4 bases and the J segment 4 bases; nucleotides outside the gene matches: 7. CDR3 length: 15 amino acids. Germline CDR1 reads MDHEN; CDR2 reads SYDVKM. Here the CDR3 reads CASSSDLQGYNEQFF. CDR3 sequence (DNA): TGTGCCAGCAGTTCGGATTTACAGGGGTACAATGAGCAGTTCTTC. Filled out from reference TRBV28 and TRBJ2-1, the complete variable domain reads DVKVTQSSRYLVKRTGEKVFLECVQDMDHENMFWYRQDPGLGLRLIYFSYDVKMKEKGDIPEGYSVSREKKERFSLILESASTNQTSMYLCASSSDLQGYNEQFFGPGTRLTVL.

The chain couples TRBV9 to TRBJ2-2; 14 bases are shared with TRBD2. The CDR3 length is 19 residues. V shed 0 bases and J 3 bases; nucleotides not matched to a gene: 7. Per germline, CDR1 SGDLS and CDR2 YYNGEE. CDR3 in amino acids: CASSVGGLAGAYYTGELFF. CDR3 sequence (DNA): TGTGCCAGCAGCGTAGGGGGACTAGCGGGAGCCTACTACACCGGGGAGCTGTTTTTT.

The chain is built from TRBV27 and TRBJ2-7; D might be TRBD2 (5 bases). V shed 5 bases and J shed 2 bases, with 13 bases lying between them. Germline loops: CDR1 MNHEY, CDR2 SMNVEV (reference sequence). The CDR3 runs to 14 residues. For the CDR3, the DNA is TGTGCCAGCAGTCCGCTCTCGCGGGCCTACGAGCAGTACTTC. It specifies CASSPLSRAYEQYF.

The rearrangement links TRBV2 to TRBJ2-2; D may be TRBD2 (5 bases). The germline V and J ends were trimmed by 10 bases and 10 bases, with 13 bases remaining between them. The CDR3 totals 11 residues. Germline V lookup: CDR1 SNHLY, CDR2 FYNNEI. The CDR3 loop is CATSDGLELFF. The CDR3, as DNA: TGTGCCACCTCGGACGGACTGGAGCTGTTTTTT. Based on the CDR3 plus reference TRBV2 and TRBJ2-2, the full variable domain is EPEVTQTPSHQVTQMGQEVILRCVPISNHLYFYWYRQILGQKVEFLVSFYNNEISEKSEIFDDQFSVERPDGSNFTLKIRSTKLEDSAMYFCATSDGLELFFGEGSRLTVL.

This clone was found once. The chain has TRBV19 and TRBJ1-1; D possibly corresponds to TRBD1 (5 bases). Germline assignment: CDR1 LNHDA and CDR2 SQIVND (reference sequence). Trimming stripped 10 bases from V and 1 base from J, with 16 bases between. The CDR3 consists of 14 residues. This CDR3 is CATTGRWTNTEAFF. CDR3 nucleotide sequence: TGTGCCACCACGGGACGCTGGACGAACACTGAAGCTTTCTTT.

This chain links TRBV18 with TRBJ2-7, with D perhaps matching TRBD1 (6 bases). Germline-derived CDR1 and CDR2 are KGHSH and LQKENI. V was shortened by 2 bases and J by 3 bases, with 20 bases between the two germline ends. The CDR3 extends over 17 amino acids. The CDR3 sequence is CASSPRFLGKDSYEQYF. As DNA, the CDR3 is TGTGCCAGCTCACCAAGGTTTTTAGGGAAGGACAGCTACGAGCAGTACTTC.

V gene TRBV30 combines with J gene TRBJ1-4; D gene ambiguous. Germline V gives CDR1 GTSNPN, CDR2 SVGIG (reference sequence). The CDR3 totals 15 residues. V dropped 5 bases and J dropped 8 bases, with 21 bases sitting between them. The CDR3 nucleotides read TGTGCCTGGGGGAATAGTTGGTGCGAGGAGGAAAAACTGTTTTTT. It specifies CAWGNSWCEEEKLFF.

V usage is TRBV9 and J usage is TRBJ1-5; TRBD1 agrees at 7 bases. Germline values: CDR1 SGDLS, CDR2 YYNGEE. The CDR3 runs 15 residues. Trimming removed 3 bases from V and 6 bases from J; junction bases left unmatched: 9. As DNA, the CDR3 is TGTGCCAGCAGCGAACAGGGGCTTGCGAGTCAGCCCCAGCATTTT. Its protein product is CASSEQGLASQPQHF.

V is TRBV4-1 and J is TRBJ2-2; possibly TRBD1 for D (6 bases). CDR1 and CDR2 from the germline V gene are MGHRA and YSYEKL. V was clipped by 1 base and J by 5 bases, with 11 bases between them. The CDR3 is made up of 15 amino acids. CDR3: CASSQVQGRTGELFF. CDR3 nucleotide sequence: TGCGCCAGCAGCCAAGTACAGGGCCGGACCGGGGAGCTGTTTTTT.

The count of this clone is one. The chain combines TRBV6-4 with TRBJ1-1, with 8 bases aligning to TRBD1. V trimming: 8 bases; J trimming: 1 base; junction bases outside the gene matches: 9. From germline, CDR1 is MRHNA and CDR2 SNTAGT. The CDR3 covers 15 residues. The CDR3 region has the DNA TGTGCCAGCGGTACCCCAGGGGGCAGGAACACTGAAGCTTTCTTT. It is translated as CASGTPGGRNTEAFF.

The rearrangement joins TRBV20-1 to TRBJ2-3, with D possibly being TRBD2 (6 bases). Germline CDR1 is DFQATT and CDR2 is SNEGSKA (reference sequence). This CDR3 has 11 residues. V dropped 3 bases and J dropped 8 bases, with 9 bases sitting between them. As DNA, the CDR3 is TGCAGTGCTAGTCTGGGAGGTACGCAGTATTTT. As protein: CSASLGGTQYF.

The CDR3 nucleotides read TGTGCCACCAGTGAGGTGGGGAACACCGGGGAGCTGTTTTTT. Protein sequence: CATSEVGNTGELFF. V is TRBV24-1 and J is TRBJ2-2; D unclear. There are 14 residues in the CDR3. V was pared by 4 bases and J by 1 base, with 6 bases between. From germline, CDR1 is KGHDR and CDR2 SFDVKD.

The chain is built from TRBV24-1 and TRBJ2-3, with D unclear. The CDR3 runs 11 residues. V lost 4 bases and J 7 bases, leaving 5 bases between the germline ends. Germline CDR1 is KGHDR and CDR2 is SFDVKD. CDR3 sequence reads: CATSEGYTQYF. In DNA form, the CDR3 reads TGTGCCACCAGTGAAGGATATACGCAGTATTTT.

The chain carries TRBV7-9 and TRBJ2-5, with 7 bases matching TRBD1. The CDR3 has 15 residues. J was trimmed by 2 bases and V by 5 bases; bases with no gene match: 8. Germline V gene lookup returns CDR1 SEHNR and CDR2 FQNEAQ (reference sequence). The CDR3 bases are TGTGCCAGCAGCCTCCGTGACAGGGCTCAAGAGACCCAGTACTTC. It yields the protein CASSLRDRAQETQYF.

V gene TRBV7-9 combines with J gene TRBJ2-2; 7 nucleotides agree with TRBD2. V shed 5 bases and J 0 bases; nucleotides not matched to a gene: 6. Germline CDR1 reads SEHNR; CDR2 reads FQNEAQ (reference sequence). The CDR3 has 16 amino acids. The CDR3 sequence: CASSPWSGTNTGELFF. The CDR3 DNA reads TGTGCCAGCAGCCCATGGAGCGGGACGAACACCGGGGAGCTGTTTTTT. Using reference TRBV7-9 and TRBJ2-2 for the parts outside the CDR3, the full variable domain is DTGVSQNPRHKITKRGQNVTFRCDPISEHNRLYWYRQTLGQGPEFLTYFQNEAQLEKSRLLSDRFSAERPKGSFSTLEIQRTEQGDSAMYLCASSPWSGTNTGELFFGEGSRLTVL.